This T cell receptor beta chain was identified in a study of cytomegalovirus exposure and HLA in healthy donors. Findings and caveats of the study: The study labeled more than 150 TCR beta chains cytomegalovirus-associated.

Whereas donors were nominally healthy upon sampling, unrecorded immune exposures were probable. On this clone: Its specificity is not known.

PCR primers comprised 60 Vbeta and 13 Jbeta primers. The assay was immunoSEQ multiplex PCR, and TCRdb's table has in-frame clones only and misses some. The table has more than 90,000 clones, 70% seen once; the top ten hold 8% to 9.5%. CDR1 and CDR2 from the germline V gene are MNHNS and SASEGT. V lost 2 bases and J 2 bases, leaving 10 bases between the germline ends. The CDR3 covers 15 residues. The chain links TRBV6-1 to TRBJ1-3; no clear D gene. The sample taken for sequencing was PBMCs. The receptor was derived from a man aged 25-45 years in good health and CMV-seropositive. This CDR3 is CASSEIGGAGNTIYF. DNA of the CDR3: TGTGCCAGCAGTGAAATAGGAGGCGCTGGAAACACCATATATTTT.